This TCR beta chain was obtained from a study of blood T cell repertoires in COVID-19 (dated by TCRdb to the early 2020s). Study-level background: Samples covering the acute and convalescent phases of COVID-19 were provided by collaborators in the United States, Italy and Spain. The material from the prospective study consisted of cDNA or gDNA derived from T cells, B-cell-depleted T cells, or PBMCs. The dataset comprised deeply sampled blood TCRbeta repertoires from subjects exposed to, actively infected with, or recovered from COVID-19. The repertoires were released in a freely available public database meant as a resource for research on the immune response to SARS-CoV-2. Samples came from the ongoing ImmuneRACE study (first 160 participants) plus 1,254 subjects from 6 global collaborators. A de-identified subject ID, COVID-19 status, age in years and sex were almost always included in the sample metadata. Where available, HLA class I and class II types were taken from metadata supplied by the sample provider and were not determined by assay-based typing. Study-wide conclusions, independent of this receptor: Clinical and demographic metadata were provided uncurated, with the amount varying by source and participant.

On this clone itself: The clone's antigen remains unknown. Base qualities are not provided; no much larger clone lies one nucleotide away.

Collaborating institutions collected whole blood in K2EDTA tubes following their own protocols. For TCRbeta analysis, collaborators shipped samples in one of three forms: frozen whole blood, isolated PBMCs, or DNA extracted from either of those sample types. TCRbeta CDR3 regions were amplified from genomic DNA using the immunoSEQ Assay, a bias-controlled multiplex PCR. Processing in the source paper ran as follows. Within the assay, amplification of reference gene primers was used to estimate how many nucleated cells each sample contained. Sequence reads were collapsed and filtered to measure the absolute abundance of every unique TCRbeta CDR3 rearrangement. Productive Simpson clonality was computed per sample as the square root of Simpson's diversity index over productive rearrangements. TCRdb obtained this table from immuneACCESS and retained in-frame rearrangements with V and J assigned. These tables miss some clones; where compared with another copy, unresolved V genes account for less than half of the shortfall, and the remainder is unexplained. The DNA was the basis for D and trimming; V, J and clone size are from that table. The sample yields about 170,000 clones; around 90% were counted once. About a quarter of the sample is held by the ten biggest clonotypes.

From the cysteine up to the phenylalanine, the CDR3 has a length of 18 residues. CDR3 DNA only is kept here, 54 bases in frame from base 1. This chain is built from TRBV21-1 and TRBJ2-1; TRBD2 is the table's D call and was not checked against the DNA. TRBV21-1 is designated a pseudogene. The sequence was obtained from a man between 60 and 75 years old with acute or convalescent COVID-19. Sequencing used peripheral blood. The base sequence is TGTGCCAGCAGCAAGGAGGGCTTCGGGAGATTACTTTACAATGAGCAGTTCTTC. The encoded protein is CASSKEGFGRLLYNEQFF.